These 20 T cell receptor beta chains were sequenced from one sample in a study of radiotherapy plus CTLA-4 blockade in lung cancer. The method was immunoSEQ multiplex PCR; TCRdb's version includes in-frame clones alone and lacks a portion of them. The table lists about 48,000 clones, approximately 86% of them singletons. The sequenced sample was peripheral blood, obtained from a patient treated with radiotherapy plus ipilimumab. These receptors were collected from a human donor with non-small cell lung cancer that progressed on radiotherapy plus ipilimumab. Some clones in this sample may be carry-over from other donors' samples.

In nucleotides, the CDR3 is TGTGCCAGCAGTCCACGACAGGGGGACTATGGCTACACCTTC. Its translation is CASSPRQGDYGYTF. The genes are TRBV2 and TRBJ1-2; TRBD1 matches at 9 bases. This CDR3 has 14 residues. The germline V gene has CDR1 SNHLY and CDR2 FYNNEI. V trimming: 5 bases; J trimming: 3 bases; junction bases outside the gene matches: 4.

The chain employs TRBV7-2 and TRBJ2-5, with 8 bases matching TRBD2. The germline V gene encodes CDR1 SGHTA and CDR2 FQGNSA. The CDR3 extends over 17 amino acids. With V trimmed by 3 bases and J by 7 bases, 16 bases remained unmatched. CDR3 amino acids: CASSFGLERGREGTQYF. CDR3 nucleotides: TGTGCCAGCAGCTTCGGGCTAGAGCGGGGGAGGGAAGGGACCCAGTACTTC.

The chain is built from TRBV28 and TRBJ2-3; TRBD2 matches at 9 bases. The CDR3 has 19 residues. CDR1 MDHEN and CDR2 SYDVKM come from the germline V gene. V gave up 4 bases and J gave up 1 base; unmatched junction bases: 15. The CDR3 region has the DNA TGTGCCAGCAGTTCCTTTATGACTGGCGGGAGGGCCGGCACAGATACGCAGTATTTT. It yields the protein CASSSFMTGGRAGTDTQYF.

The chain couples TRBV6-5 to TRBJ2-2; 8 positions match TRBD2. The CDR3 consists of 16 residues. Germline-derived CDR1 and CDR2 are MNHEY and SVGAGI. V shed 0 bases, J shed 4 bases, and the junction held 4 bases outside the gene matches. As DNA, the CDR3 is TGTGCCAGCAGTTACTCAGGCGGGGGGCGCACCGGGGAGCTGTTTTTT. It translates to CASSYSGGGRTGELFF.

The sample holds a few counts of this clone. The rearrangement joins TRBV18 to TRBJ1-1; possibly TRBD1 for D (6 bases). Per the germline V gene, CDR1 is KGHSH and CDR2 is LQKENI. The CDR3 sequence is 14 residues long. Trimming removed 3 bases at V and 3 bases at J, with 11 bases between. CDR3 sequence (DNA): TGTGCCAGCTCACCGGGGGGGCAGGACACTGAAGCTTTCTTT. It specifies CASSPGGQDTEAFF.

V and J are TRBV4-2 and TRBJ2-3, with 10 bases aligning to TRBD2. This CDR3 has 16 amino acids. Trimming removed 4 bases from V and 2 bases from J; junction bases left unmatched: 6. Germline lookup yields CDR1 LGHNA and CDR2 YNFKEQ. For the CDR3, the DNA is TGTGCCAGCAGCCCACCACTAGCGGGGTACACAGATACGCAGTATTTT. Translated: CASSPPLAGYTDTQYF.

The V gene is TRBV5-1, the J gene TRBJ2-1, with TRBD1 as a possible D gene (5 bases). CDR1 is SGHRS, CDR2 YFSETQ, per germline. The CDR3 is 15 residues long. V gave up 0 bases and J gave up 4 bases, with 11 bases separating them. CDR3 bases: TGCGCCAGCAGCTTGGTAACAGGATTATACAATGAGCAGTTCTTC. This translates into CASSLVTGLYNEQFF.

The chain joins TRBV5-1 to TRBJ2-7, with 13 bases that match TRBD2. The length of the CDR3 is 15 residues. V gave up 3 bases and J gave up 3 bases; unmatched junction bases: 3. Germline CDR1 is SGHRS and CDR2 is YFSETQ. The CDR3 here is CASSYGLAGDYEQYF. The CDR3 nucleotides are TGCGCCAGCAGCTATGGACTAGCGGGGGACTACGAGCAGTACTTC.

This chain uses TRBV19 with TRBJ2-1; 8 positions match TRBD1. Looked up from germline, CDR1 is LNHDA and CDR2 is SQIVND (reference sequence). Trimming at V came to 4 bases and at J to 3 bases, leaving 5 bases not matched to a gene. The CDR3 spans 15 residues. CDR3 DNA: TGTGCCAGTAGTAGCGGACAGGGACTCTACAATGAGCAGTTCTTC. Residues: CASSSGQGLYNEQFF.

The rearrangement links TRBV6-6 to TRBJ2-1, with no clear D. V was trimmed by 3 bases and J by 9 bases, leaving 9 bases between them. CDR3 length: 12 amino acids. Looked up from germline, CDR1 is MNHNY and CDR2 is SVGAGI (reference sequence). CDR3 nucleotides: TGTGCCAGCAGTTATCCGGAGAGTGAGCAGTTCTTC. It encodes CASSYPESEQFF.

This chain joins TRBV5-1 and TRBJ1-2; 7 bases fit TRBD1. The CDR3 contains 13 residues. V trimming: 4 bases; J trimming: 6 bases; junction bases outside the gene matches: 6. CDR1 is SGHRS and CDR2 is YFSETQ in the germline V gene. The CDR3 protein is CASSRTGTDGYTF. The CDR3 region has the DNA TGCGCCAGCAGCCGAACCGGGACAGATGGCTACACCTTC.

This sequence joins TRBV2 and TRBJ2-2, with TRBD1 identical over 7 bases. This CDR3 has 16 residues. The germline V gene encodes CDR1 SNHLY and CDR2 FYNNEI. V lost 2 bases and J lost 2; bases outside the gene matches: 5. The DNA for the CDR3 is TGTGCCAGCAGTGAAATTGGACAGGTTAACACCGGGGAGCTGTTTTTT. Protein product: CASSEIGQVNTGELFF.

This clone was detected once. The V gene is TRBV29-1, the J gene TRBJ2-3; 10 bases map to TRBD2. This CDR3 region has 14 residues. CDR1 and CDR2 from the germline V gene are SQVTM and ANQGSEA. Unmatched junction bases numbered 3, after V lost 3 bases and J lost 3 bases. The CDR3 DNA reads TGCAGCGTTGATACTAGCGGGGCTACAGATACGCAGTATTTT. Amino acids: CSVDTSGATDTQYF.

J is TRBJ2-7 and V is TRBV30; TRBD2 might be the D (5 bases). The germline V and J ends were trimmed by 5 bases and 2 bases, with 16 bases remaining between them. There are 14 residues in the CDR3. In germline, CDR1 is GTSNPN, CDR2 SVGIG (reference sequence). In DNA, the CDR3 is TGTGCCTGGGAGAGGCCGGGGTTTGCCTACGAGCAGTACTTC. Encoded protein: CAWERPGFAYEQYF.

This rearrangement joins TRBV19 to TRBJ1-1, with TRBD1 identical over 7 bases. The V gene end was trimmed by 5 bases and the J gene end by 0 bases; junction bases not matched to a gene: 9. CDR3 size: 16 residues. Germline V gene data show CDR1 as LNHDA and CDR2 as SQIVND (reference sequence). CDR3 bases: TGTGCCAGTAGTGAAGACCTGGGACAGATGAACACTGAAGCTTTCTTT. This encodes CASSEDLGQMNTEAFF.

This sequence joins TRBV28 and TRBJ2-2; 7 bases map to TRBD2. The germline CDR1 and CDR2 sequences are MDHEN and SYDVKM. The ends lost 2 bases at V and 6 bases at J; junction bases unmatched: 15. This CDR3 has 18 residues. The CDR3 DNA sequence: TGTGCCAGCAGTTTAAGTCGCGGGGGAGCTAGCGGCTCCGGGGAGCTGTTTTTT. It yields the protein CASSLSRGGASGSGELFF.

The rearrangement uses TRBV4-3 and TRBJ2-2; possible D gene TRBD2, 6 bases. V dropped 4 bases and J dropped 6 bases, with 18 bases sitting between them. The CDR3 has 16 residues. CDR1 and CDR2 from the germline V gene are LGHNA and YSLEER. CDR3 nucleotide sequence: TGCGCCAGCAGCCGAACAAGACTAGTATGGTCCGGGGAGCTGTTTTTT. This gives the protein CASSRTRLVWSGELFF.

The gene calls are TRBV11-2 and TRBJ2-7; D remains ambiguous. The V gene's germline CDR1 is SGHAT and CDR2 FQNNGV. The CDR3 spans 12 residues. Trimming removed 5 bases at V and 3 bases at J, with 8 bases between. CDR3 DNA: TGTGCCAGCAGCCGATACAGCTACGAGCAGTACTTC. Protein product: CASSRYSYEQYF.

CDR3 loop: CASNAGTANNQPQHF. Written as DNA, the CDR3 is TGTGCCAGTAATGCCGGGACAGCAAACAATCAGCCCCAGCATTTT. The chain couples TRBV6-5 to TRBJ1-5; 7 nucleotides line up with TRBD1. V shed 9 bases and J 3 bases; nucleotides not matched to a gene: 11. Germline loops: CDR1 MNHEY, CDR2 SVGAGI. The CDR3 totals 15 residues.

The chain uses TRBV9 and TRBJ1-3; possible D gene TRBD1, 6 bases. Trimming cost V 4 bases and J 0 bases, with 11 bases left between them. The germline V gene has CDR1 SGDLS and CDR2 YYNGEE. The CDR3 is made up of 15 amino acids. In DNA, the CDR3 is TGTGCCAGCAGCTTCGGGACAACCTCTGGAAACACCATATATTTT. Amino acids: CASSFGTTSGNTIYF.